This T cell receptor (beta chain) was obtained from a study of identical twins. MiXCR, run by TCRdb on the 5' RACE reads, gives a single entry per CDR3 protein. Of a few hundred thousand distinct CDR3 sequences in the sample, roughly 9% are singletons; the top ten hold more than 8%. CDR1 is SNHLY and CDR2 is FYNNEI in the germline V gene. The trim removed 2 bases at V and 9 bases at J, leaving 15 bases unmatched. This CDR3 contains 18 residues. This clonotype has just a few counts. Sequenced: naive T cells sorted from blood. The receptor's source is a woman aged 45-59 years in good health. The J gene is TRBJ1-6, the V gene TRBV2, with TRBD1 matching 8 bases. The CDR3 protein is CASSETRPNRGLASPLHF. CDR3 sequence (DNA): TGTGCCAGCAGTGAAACACGTCCGAACAGGGGGTTAGCTTCACCCCTCCACTTT.